The 27 T cell receptor beta chains presented below share a single source sample, sequenced in a study of cytomegalovirus exposure and HLA in healthy donors listed by TCRdb under 2017. Library preparation employed the immunoSEQ multiplex PCR assay. A mixture of 60 forward primers for TCR Vbeta segments and 13 reverse primers for TCR Jbeta segments was used in the multiplex PCR. The source is immuneACCESS, and TCRdb retained only in-frame sequences with V and J called. Part of the clones is not carried over; for the studies checked, unresolved V genes explain less than half of this, and the remainder is unexplained. The sample's table covers 60,000 to 75,000 clones. The ten largest clonotypes hold approximately 1.7% of the sample. The source material was PBMCs. The receptors here all came from a woman aged 25 to 45 in good health and CMV-seronegative.

The gene calls are TRBV6-5 and TRBJ1-2; D unresolved. V shed 2 bases and J shed 10 bases, with 20 bases lying between them. The CDR3 runs to 15 residues. CDR1 is MNHEY, CDR2 SVGAGI, per germline. Written as DNA, the CDR3 is TGTGCCAGCAGTTACCGCCAGGCAGCTCTTAAGGACTACACCTTC. It translates to CASSYRQAALKDYTF.

For the CDR3, the DNA is TGTGCCTGGAGTCCGGGAGGCCCTGAGCAGTTCTTC. Protein: CAWSPGGPEQFF. This chain uses TRBV30 with TRBJ2-1, with 7 bases fitting TRBD2. Trimming removed 2 bases from V and 9 bases from J; junction bases left unmatched: 4. This CDR3 spans 12 amino acids. In germline, CDR1 is GTSNPN, CDR2 SVGIG (reference sequence).

The chain couples TRBV13 to TRBJ1-2; 8 positions agree with TRBD1. The ends lost 10 bases at V and 4 bases at J; junction bases unmatched: 11. CDR3 size: 14 residues. Germline V lookup: CDR1 PRHDT, CDR2 FYEKMQ (reference sequence). The CDR3: CATGQGTLLYGYTF. CDR3 in DNA: TGTGCCACAGGACAGGGAACCCTTCTCTATGGCTACACCTTC.

The V and J genes are TRBV4-1 and TRBJ2-5; 8 bases are shared with TRBD2. Germline V lookup: CDR1 MGHRA, CDR2 YSYEKL. This CDR3 is built from 14 residues. J gave up 6 bases and V 8 bases, and 11 bases lay outside the gene matches. The CDR3 sequence: CASEAGAGAQTQYF. The CDR3 DNA follows: TGCGCCAGCGAAGCGGGGGCGGGGGCACAGACCCAGTACTTC.

The rearrangement links TRBV28 to TRBJ2-7; 10 bases map to TRBD1. CDR3 length: 14 amino acids. Unmatched junction bases numbered 5, after V lost 6 bases and J lost 3 bases. From germline, CDR1 is MDHEN and CDR2 SYDVKM. CDR3 loop: CASRPGTGVYEQYF. In DNA form, the CDR3 reads TGTGCCAGCAGACCCGGGACAGGGGTCTACGAGCAGTACTTC.

This rearrangement joins TRBV27 to TRBJ2-7; 8 nucleotides align to TRBD1. The CDR3 contains 15 residues. The germline V gene encodes CDR1 MNHEY and CDR2 SMNVEV (reference sequence). Trimming took 5 bases from V and 4 from J; bases not matched to a gene: 10. CDR3 in DNA: TGTGCCAGCAGTGGCAGGACAGGGAGTGGGTACGAGCAGTACTTC. Protein product: CASSGRTGSGYEQYF.

The CDR3 bases are TGTGCCAGCAGTTACTCGGGATTAGGGGATGAAGCTTTCTTT. As protein: CASSYSGLGDEAFF. V is TRBV6-5 and J is TRBJ1-1; maybe TRBD1 (5 bases). The germline V and J ends were trimmed by 0 bases and 7 bases, with 12 bases remaining between them. Germline CDR1 MNHEY, CDR2 SVGAGI. This CDR3 spans 14 amino acids.

Regarding this clone: A read error may account for a junction end that differs from germline. The gene calls are TRBV6-5 and TRBJ1-1; possibly TRBD1 for D (5 bases). Germline V lookup: CDR1 MNHEY, CDR2 SVGAGI. The CDR3 length is 13 residues. The CDR3 region has the DNA TGTGCCACCCTGACAGCTCAGAACACTGAAGATTTCTTT. Protein product: CATLTAQNTEDFF.

This chain joins TRBV6-1 and TRBJ2-7, with TRBD2 as a possible D gene (6 bases). The length of the CDR3 is 15 residues. Germline V gives CDR1 MNHNS, CDR2 SASEGT. With 4 bases removed from V and 0 bases from J, the gap between germline ends came to 13 bases. The CDR3 DNA is TGTGCCAGCAGTGCTGGGACTTCCTTCTCCTACGAGCAGTACTTC. This encodes CASSAGTSFSYEQYF.

CDR3: CASSLKETGYGYTF. The CDR3 region has the DNA TGTGCCAGCAGTTTAAAGGAGACAGGGTATGGCTACACCTTC. The chain carries TRBV28 and TRBJ1-2, with 7 bases that match TRBD1. The CDR3 extends over 14 amino acids. Germline-derived CDR1 and CDR2 are MDHEN and SYDVKM. After removal of 2 bases from V and 5 bases from J, the junction contained 5 bases not matched to a gene.

The rearrangement joins TRBV4-3 to TRBJ1-3; D not certain. Germline assignment: CDR1 LGHNA and CDR2 YSLEER. The CDR3 runs 17 residues. V dropped 0 bases and J dropped 0 bases, with 12 bases sitting between them. The CDR3 loop reads CASSQEPSETSGNTIYF. The CDR3, as DNA: TGCGCCAGCAGCCAAGAACCCTCGGAGACCTCTGGAAACACCATATATTTT.

This sequence joins TRBV6-6 and TRBJ2-1; TRBD2 aligns across 10 bases. Germline V gene sequence: CDR1 MNHNY, CDR2 SVGAGI (reference sequence). Germline trimming cut 2 bases from V and 9 bases from J; bases unmatched to any gene: 1. The CDR3 is 13 amino acids. The CDR3 is CASSYVAGGEQFF. For the CDR3, the DNA is TGTGCCAGCAGTTACGTAGCGGGAGGTGAGCAGTTCTTC.

The V and J genes are TRBV6-5 and TRBJ2-1; D gene unclear. Trimming pared 0 bases from V and 10 bases from J, leaving 10 bases between. The germline gives CDR1 MNHEY, CDR2 SVGAGI. The CDR3 has 13 amino acids. The DNA for the CDR3 is TGTGCCAGCAGTTACTCGATGGGCTGGGAGCAGTTCTTC. Encoded protein: CASSYSMGWEQFF.

CDR3 sequence (DNA): TGTGCCAGCAGTAGCGGGCGGGGGGCCTCCCTCAATGAGCAGTTCTTC. Its translation: CASSSGRGASLNEQFF. The rearrangement uses TRBV28 and TRBJ2-1; 8 bases agree with TRBD2. Germline CDR1 and CDR2: MDHEN and SYDVKM. CDR3 length: 16 residues. The trim removed 5 bases at V and 6 bases at J, leaving 12 bases unmatched.

The chain is built from TRBV2 and TRBJ1-2; D may be TRBD1 (5 bases). CDR3 length equals 12 residues. Germline-derived CDR1 and CDR2 are SNHLY and FYNNEI. The V end was cut by 6 bases, the J end by 4 bases, with 9 bases between. The CDR3 loop is CASSADSYGYTF. The CDR3 DNA reads as TGTGCCAGCAGCGCCGACAGCTATGGCTACACCTTC.

DNA for the CDR3: TGTGCCATCAGTGACCCCGGGGGGGCGCTAGGGGCACCCCTCCACTTT. This gives the protein CAISDPGGALGAPLHF. The chain joins TRBV10-3 to TRBJ1-6; D may be TRBD1 (6 bases). Germline CDR1 ENHRY, CDR2 SYGVKD. Trimming removed 3 bases from V and 11 bases from J, with 20 bases in between. The CDR3 sequence is 16 residues long.

The chain joins TRBV28 to TRBJ2-7; a possible D gene is TRBD2 (6 bases). Trimming took off 6 bases at V and 6 bases at J, with 24 bases between the two ends. Germline V gives CDR1 MDHEN, CDR2 SYDVKM. CDR3 length equals 16 residues. The CDR3 nucleotides read TGTGCCAGCAGCCCGGACTACCAACCCACCCGAGGCGAGCAGTACTTC. Translated: CASSPDYQPTRGEQYF.

V and J are TRBV4-1 and TRBJ2-1; the D gene is possibly TRBD1 (5 bases). CDR3 length: 13 amino acids. V lost 4 bases and J lost 7, with 11 bases in between. Germline CDR1 and CDR2: MGHRA and YSYEKL. CDR3 amino acids: CASSLRSGNEQFF. Written as DNA, the CDR3 is TGCGCCAGCAGCCTCCGTTCAGGGAATGAGCAGTTCTTC.

This chain joins TRBV19 and TRBJ1-5, with D unresolved. V dropped 3 bases and J dropped 11 bases, with 8 bases sitting between them. Germline V gives CDR1 LNHDA, CDR2 SQIVND (reference sequence). The CDR3 is 11 residues long. This CDR3 reads CASSIARAQHF. The CDR3 nucleotides are TGTGCCAGTAGTATCGCGCGGGCCCAGCATTTT.

V is TRBV25-1 and J is TRBJ2-1; 7 nucleotides match TRBD1. Germline loops: CDR1 MGHDK, CDR2 SYGVNS. V was pared by 1 base and J by 2 bases, with 5 bases of the junction left unmatched. The CDR3 length is 16 residues. CDR3 DNA: TGTGCCAGCAGTGAATCTCAAGGGGGCGCCTACAATGAGCAGTTCTTC. Residues: CASSESQGGAYNEQFF.

The V gene is TRBV5-1, the J gene TRBJ2-1; maybe TRBD2 (6 bases). Germline CDR1 SGHRS, CDR2 YFSETQ. V gave up 1 base and J gave up 3 bases, with 14 bases separating them. The CDR3 has 16 residues. The CDR3 sequence: CASSLQPSAGYNEQFF. The CDR3 DNA reads as TGCGCCAGCAGCTTGCAGCCTAGCGCCGGCTACAATGAGCAGTTCTTC.

The J gene is TRBJ1-1, the V gene TRBV20-1; a weak D match, TRBD1 (6 bases). Germline V gives CDR1 DFQATT, CDR2 SNEGSKA (reference sequence). This CDR3 region has 11 residues. Here the CDR3 reads CNSYRVTEAFF. Written as DNA, the CDR3 is TGCAACTCCTACAGGGTGACTGAAGCTTTCTTT.

This chain joins TRBV30 and TRBJ1-2; 11 nucleotides match TRBD1. Germline V gene lookup returns CDR1 GTSNPN and CDR2 SVGIG (reference sequence). Trimming removed 2 bases from V and 8 bases from J; junction bases left unmatched: 10. There are 15 residues in the CDR3. The DNA for the CDR3 is TGTGCCTGGAGTCCCGGACAGGGGGCAACGTCGGGCTACACCTTC. It is translated as CAWSPGQGATSGYTF.

The chain couples TRBV19 to TRBJ1-5; no clear D. This CDR3 region has 12 residues. The V gene lost 10 bases and the J gene lost 5 bases, with 12 bases spanning the gap. Germline values: CDR1 LNHDA, CDR2 SQIVND (reference sequence). The CDR3 spells CATSGWDQPQHF. CDR3 sequence (DNA): TGTGCCACTTCGGGGTGGGATCAGCCCCAGCATTTT.

As to this clone: At one boundary the junction diverges from the germline segment, which might be a read error. The J gene is TRBJ2-3, the V gene TRBV19; 7 bases map to TRBD1. The germline V gene encodes CDR1 LNHDA and CDR2 SQIVND (reference sequence). This CDR3 spans 14 amino acids. The CDR3 nucleotides are TGTGCCAGCAGTAGGGACAGAGTCTATGATACGCAGTATTTT. Amino acid sequence: CASSRDRVYDTQYF.

The V gene is TRBV5-6, the J gene TRBJ2-1; D gene uncertain. This CDR3 comprises 13 residues. V gave up 1 base and J gave up 4 bases, with 6 bases separating them. Germline V gives CDR1 SGHDT, CDR2 YYEEEE. CDR3 sequence (DNA): TGTGCCAGCAGCTTGTCCGGGTACAATGAGCAGTTCTTC. This codes for CASSLSGYNEQFF.

The chain links TRBV19 to TRBJ1-1, with TRBD1 identical over 7 bases. Germline CDR1 is LNHDA and CDR2 is SQIVND (reference sequence). The CDR3 is 13 amino acids. Unmatched junction bases numbered 7, after V lost 6 bases and J lost 6 bases. DNA of the CDR3: TGTGCCAGTAGGAGACAGGGATGGGCTGAAGCTTTCTTT. This gives the protein CASRRQGWAEAFF.